These 21 T cell receptor beta chains share one sample of origin, sequenced in a study of T cells in Graves' hyperthyroidism and ophthalmopathy. Researchers took RNA transcripts and amplified the TCR beta CDR3 regions from them. TCR CDR3 regions were first amplified by RT-PCR with HTBI primers. Each CDR3 protein is one row after TCRdb ran MiXCR on the multiplex PCR reads. Among fewer than 900,000 distinct CDR3 sequences listed, 18% were seen once. Material for sequencing was blood. The receptor set was obtained from a woman between 45 and 60 years old with Graves' hyperthyroidism that later progressed to Graves' ophthalmopathy.

Only a few counts were recorded for this clonotype. The V gene is TRBV7-2, the J gene TRBJ2-2, with D tentatively TRBD1 (5 bases). V lost 5 bases to trimming and J lost 1 base, with 14 bases between them. Germline V CDR1 and CDR2: SGHTA, FQGNSA. The CDR3 loop spans 16 amino acids. The CDR3 sequence is CASSPRQKRNTGELFF. The CDR3 bases are TGTGCCAGCAGCCCACGACAGAAGAGGAACACCGGGGAGCTGTTTTTT.

A note on this clonotype: A clone one base away is much larger, so this may be a read error. The chain has TRBV7-2 and TRBJ2-1, with D tentatively TRBD2 (6 bases). The CDR3 consists of 16 residues. The V gene lost 0 bases and the J gene lost 0 bases, with 9 bases spanning the gap. The germline CDR1 and CDR2 sequences are SGHTA and FQGNSA. CDR3 coding DNA: TGTGCCAGCAGCTTAGCCGCGGGGACCTCCTACAATGAGCAGTTCTTC. It specifies CASSLAAGTSYNEQFF.

This clonotype was recorded a few times. The chain carries TRBV6-1 and TRBJ1-2, with TRBD1 as a possible D gene (5 bases). V was clipped by 10 bases and J by 2 bases, with 14 bases between them. Germline CDR1 MNHNS, CDR2 SASEGT. The CDR3 covers 13 residues. The CDR3 here is CATKRWGNYGYTF. CDR3 sequence (DNA): TGTGCCACCAAAAGGTGGGGGAACTATGGCTACACCTTC.

The genes are TRBV27 and TRBJ1-6; possibly TRBD1 for D (5 bases). The CDR3 sequence is 14 residues long. The V and J ends lost 8 bases and 7 bases respectively, with 15 bases between them. The V gene's germline CDR1 is MNHEY and CDR2 SMNVEV (reference sequence). CDR3 sequence reads: CASGLDRGNSPLHF. The CDR3 nucleotides are TGTGCCAGCGGGCTCGACCGGGGCAATTCACCCCTCCACTTT.

This clonotype was detected only a few times. The CDR3 bases are TGTGCCAGTCCGACCCAGGGCGGGGACTCCTACAATGAGCAGTTCTTC. Encoded protein: CASPTQGGDSYNEQFF. The chain uses TRBV7-2 and TRBJ2-1, with D possibly being TRBD2 (6 bases). Germline V gene sequence: CDR1 SGHTA, CDR2 FQGNSA. Deletions cut 9 bases from V and 0 bases from J, with 18 bases between. The CDR3 loop spans 16 amino acids.

This clonotype was observed a few times. This chain uses TRBV3-1 with TRBJ1-2; possibly TRBD1 for D (5 bases). V was pared by 1 base and J by 4 bases, with 13 bases between. This CDR3 comprises 15 residues. Looked up from germline, CDR1 is LGHDT and CDR2 is YNNKEL (reference sequence). CDR3 in DNA: TGTGCCAGCAGCCAAGCAACAGGCGTCCTCTATGGCTACACCTTC. Its translation: CASSQATGVLYGYTF.

This sequence joins TRBV2 and TRBJ1-6, with 7 bases lining up with TRBD1. The CDR3 contains 20 residues. Looked up from germline, CDR1 is SNHLY and CDR2 is FYNNEI. Losses at the gene ends were 2 bases for V and 0 bases for J; bases not matched to a gene: 13. CDR3 nucleotide sequence: TGTGCCAGCAGTGAATCCCGCGCTTTGGCAGGGGGCTCCTATAATTCACCCCTCCACTTT. Translated, it gives CASSESRALAGGSYNSPLHF. Complete variable domain (other parts from reference TRBV2 and TRBJ1-6): EPEVTQTPSHQVTQMGQEVILRCVPISNHLYFYWYRQILGQKVEFLVSFYNNEISEKSEIFDDQFSVERPDGSNFTLKIRSTKLEDSAMYFCASSESRALAGGSYNSPLHFGNGTRLTVT.

This clonotype turned up a few times. The chain recombines TRBV19 with TRBJ1-1; D perhaps matches TRBD1 (6 bases). Trimming removed 0 bases from V and 5 bases from J, with 13 bases in between. The CDR3 sequence is 15 residues long. Germline V gene lookup returns CDR1 LNHDA and CDR2 SQIVND (reference sequence). The CDR3 coding sequence is TGTGCCAGTAGTATAGATCCCCAGGGGCGGACTGAAGCTTTCTTT. It translates to CASSIDPQGRTEAFF.

This clonotype was recorded many times. The chain combines TRBV20-1 with TRBJ2-1; TRBD1 matches 7 bases. V was pared by 3 bases and J by 3 bases, with 8 bases of the junction left unmatched. Looked up from germline, CDR1 is DFQATT and CDR2 is SNEGSKA (reference sequence). CDR3 size: 15 residues. In nucleotides, the CDR3 is TGCAGTGCTAGGTCGCCAGGGGGAGTCTACAATGAGCAGTTCTTC. Amino acids: CSARSPGGVYNEQFF.

This clonotype was counted ten times or more. The chain is built from TRBV3-1 and TRBJ1-1, with 7 bases identical to TRBD1. The CDR3 sequence is 12 residues long. Germline V gene sequence: CDR1 LGHDT, CDR2 YNNKEL (reference sequence). Written as DNA, the CDR3 is TGTGCGACGGGGGGACAGCCAACTGAAGCTTTCTTT. Translating it yields CATGGQPTEAFF.

The chain employs TRBV19 and TRBJ2-2, with D maybe TRBD2 (6 bases). The length of the CDR3 is 16 residues. CDR1 and CDR2 from the germline V gene are LNHDA and SQIVND (reference sequence). V dropped 3 bases and J dropped 5 bases, with 16 bases sitting between them. The CDR3 sequence: CASSINAGRGTGELFF. The CDR3 DNA sequence: TGTGCCAGTAGTATCAACGCGGGACGTGGGACCGGGGAGCTGTTTTTT.

This clonotype was detected only a few times. CDR3 in amino acids: CAISGSATNEKLFF. In DNA, the CDR3 is TGTGCCATCAGTGGGAGTGCAACTAATGAAAAACTGTTTTTT. V is TRBV10-3 and J is TRBJ1-4; D unclear. Germline lookup yields CDR1 ENHRY and CDR2 SYGVKD. The V end was cut by 4 bases, the J end by 0 bases, with 6 bases between. This CDR3 has 14 residues.

The sample holds a few counts of this clonotype. J is TRBJ1-1 and V is TRBV19; 8 bases map to TRBD1. V gave up 5 bases and J gave up 5 bases; unmatched junction bases: 7. Germline-derived CDR1 and CDR2 are LNHDA and SQIVND (reference sequence). This CDR3 region has 14 residues. This CDR3 is CASSPQGAETEAFF. In DNA form, the CDR3 reads TGTGCCAGTAGTCCTCAGGGGGCTGAAACTGAAGCTTTCTTT.

On this clonotype itself: The conserved closing phenylalanine or tryptophan is absent in this CDR3, likely reflecting a read error. The V and J genes are TRBV6-2 or TRBV6-3 and TRBJ2-1, with D hard to call. Germline loops: CDR1 MNHEY, CDR2 SVGEGT. Trimming removed 0 bases from V and 3 bases from J, with 15 bases in between. There are 17 residues in the CDR3. The CDR3 nucleotides read TGTGCCAGCAGTTACTCCCAATCCGTCGGCATCTACAATGAGCAGTTCTGC. Its translation: CASSYSQSVGIYNEQFC.

In this sample, this clonotype turned up a few times. The V and J genes are TRBV20-1 and TRBJ2-3, with 12 bases aligning to TRBD2. V dropped 6 bases and J dropped 0; count of bases not matched to a gene: 19. CDR1 is DFQATT and CDR2 is SNEGSKA in the germline V gene (reference sequence). The CDR3 length is 20 residues. Here the CDR3 DNA reads TGCAGTGCAAACGGCGGGGCTAGCGGGGGGGCGGGGTCTAGCACAGATACGCAGTATTTT. Translation: CSANGGASGGAGSSTDTQYF.

This clonotype was observed a single time. This chain links TRBV15 with TRBJ2-7; D perhaps matches TRBD1 (6 bases). With 5 bases removed from V and 6 bases from J, the gap between germline ends came to 14 bases. This CDR3 has 13 amino acids. Per germline, CDR1 LNHNV and CDR2 YYDKDF (reference sequence). The CDR3 sequence: CATSGTYRVEQYF. CDR3 in DNA: TGTGCCACCAGCGGTACCTACAGGGTCGAGCAGTACTTC. Using reference TRBV15 and TRBJ2-7 for the parts outside the CDR3, the full variable domain is DAMVIQNPRYQVTQFGKPVTLSCSQTLNHNVMYWYQQKSSQAPKLLFHYYDKDFNNEADTPDNFQSRRPNTSFCFLDIRSPGLGDTAMYLCATSGTYRVEQYFGPGTRLTVT.

This clonotype was found many times. The rearrangement joins TRBV12-3 or TRBV12-4 to TRBJ2-3; 8 bases fit TRBD2. The J segment lost 0 bases and the V segment lost 6 bases, leaving 5 bases of the junction unmatched. The CDR3 runs to 15 residues. The CDR3 DNA sequence: TGTGCCAGCAGACTCGGGGGGGCTAGCACAGATACGCAGTATTTT. Translation gives CASRLGGASTDTQYF.

At least ten counts were recorded for this clonotype. V gene TRBV11-2 combines with J gene TRBJ2-7, with 7 nucleotides matching TRBD1. This CDR3 comprises 16 residues. Germline lookup yields CDR1 SGHAT and CDR2 FQNNGV. V shed 0 bases, J shed 5 bases, and the junction held 10 bases outside the gene matches. CDR3 sequence reads: CASSLEPGQVFNEQYF. The CDR3 coding sequence is TGTGCCAGCAGCTTAGAACCTGGACAGGTCTTCAACGAGCAGTACTTC. The entire variable domain, with the rest obtained from reference TRBV11-2 and TRBJ2-7, is as follows: EAGVAQSPRYKIIEKRQSVAFWCNPISGHATLYWYQQILGQGPKLLIQFQNNGVVDDSQLPKDRFSAERLKGVDSTLKIQPAKLEDSAVYLCASSLEPGQVFNEQYFGPGTRLTVT.

The gene calls are TRBV20-1 and TRBJ2-1; TRBD2 matches 13 bases. Per the germline V gene, CDR1 is DFQATT and CDR2 is SNEGSKA (reference sequence). CDR3 length: 17 residues. The trim removed 0 bases at V and 3 bases at J, leaving 5 bases unmatched. CDR3 in amino acids: CSARDPRTSGGYNEQFF. The CDR3 DNA sequence: TGCAGTGCTAGAGATCCTAGGACTAGCGGGGGCTACAATGAGCAGTTCTTC.

Here the CDR3 DNA reads TGTGCCAGCAGCCAAGTTGCCGGGACAGGGAACACTGAAGCTTTCTTT. As protein: CASSQVAGTGNTEAFF. V usage is TRBV4-2 and J usage is TRBJ1-1, with 8 bases that match TRBD1. There are 16 residues in the CDR3. Trimming took 1 base from V and 1 from J; bases not matched to a gene: 5. Germline CDR1 is LGHNA and CDR2 is YNFKEQ.

This chain connects TRBV27 to TRBJ2-7, with 7 bases identical to TRBD2. The CDR3 length is 14 residues. Germline CDR1 reads MNHEY; CDR2 reads SMNVEV (reference sequence). The V gene end was trimmed by 3 bases and the J gene end by 2 bases; junction bases not matched to a gene: 4. The CDR3 bases are TGTGCCAGCAGTTTGCATCGGGAGGCCTACGAGCAGTACTTC. As protein: CASSLHREAYEQYF.